This T cell receptor beta chain was recovered during a study of T-cell memory formation after mild COVID-19. Study results and caveats: A second wave of clones peaked on day 37, and their SARS-CoV-2 specificity went unconfirmed. Several responding clones turned up in pre-infection memory, indicating that cross-reactive memory may have taken part. The study found balanced CD4/CD8 in clones contracting day 15 to 85 and a CD4+ lean in later expanders.

The CDR3 loop spans 15 amino acids. Per the germline V gene, CDR1 is LGHDT and CDR2 is YNNKEL (reference sequence). V lost 4 bases and J lost 8; bases outside the gene matches: 11. TCRdb processed the 5' RACE reads anew with MiXCR; each CDR3 protein has one entry. The profile shows 400,000 to 500,000 distinct CDR3 sequences, about 24% of them singletons. A few counts support this clonotype. The antigen is undetermined. This receptor was identified in an adult woman who had mild COVID-19 (a few samples of this study predate the infection). Cell type and time point are not known. Sequenced sample: PBMCs or a T cell subset sorted from them (not recorded which). The chain recombines TRBV3-1 with TRBJ2-1, with TRBD2 identical over 7 bases. This CDR3 reads CASSPRGLQGDEQFF. CDR3 nucleotide sequence: TGTGCCAGCAGCCCACGGGGACTACAAGGGGATGAGCAGTTCTTC.